This T cell receptor beta chain came from a study of blood T cell repertoires in COVID-19. The data were produced by immunoSEQ multiplex PCR, yet TCRdb's version contains in-frame clones alone and is incomplete. The table includes about 250,000 clones, almost 85% detected once. The receptor's source is a man aged 45-65 years with COVID-19, enrolled during active disease. Sequencing input: peripheral blood.

In DNA form, the CDR3 reads TGTGCCTGGTGCCGGGACAGGGTGTCGAGCGGGGCCAACGTCCTGACTTTC. Its translation is CAWCRDRVSSGANVLTF. The chain carries TRBV30 and TRBJ2-6; 9 bases map to TRBD1. The V gene end was trimmed by 5 bases and the J gene end by 4 bases; junction bases not matched to a gene: 12. CDR1 is GTSNPN and CDR2 is SVGIG in the germline V gene (reference sequence). CDR3 length: 17 residues. The full variable domain, with the rest looked up from reference TRBV30 and TRBJ2-6, is SQTIHQWPATLVQPVGSPLSLECTVEGTSNPNLYWYRQAAGRGLQLLFYSVGIGQISSEVPQNLSASRPQDRQFILSSKKLLLSDSGFYLCAWCRDRVSSGANVLTFGAGSRLTVL.